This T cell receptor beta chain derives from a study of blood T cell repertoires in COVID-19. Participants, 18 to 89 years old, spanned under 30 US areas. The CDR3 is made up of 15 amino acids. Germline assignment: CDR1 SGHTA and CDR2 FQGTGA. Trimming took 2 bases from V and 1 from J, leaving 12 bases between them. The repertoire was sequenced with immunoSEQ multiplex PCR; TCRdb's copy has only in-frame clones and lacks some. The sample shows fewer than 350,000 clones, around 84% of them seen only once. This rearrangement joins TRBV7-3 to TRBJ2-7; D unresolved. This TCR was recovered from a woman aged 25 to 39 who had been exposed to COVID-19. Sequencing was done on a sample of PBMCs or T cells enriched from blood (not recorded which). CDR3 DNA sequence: TGTGCCAGCAGCTTACTCGCAGGAACATCCTACGAGCAGTACTTC. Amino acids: CASSLLAGTSYEQYF.